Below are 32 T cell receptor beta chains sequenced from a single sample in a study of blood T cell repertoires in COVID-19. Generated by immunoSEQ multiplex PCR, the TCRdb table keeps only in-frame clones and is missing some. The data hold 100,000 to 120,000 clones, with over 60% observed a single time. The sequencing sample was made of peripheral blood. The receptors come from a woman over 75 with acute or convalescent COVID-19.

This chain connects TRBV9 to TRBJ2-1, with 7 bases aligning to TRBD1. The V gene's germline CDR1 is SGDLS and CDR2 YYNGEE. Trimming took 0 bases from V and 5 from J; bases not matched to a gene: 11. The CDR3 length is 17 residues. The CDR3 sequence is CASSVAPRQGQDNEQFF. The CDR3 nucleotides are TGTGCCAGCAGCGTAGCCCCCCGACAGGGCCAAGACAATGAGCAGTTCTTC.

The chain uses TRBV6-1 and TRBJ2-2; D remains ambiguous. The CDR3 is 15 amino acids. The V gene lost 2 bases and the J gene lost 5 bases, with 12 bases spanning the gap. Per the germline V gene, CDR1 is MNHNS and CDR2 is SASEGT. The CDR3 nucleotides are TGTGCCAGCAGTGAATTAATCCGGTTGACCGGGGAGCTGTTTTTT. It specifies CASSELIRLTGELFF.

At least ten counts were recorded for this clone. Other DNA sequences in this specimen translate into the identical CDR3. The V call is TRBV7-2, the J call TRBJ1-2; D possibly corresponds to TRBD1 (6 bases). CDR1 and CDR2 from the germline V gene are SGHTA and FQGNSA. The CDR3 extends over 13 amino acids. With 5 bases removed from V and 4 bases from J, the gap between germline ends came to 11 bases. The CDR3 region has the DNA TGTGCCAGCAGCACGACAGGTCCCTATGGCTACACCTTC. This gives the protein CASSTTGPYGYTF.

CDR3 coding DNA: TGTGCCAGCTCACCAAGGGAACTAGCTCGCTACAATGAGCAGTTCTTC. This sequence encodes CASSPRELARYNEQFF. The rearrangement uses TRBV18 and TRBJ2-1; weak D call: TRBD2 (6 bases). V was cut by 2 bases and J by 3 bases, with 14 bases left in between. Germline values: CDR1 KGHSH, CDR2 LQKENI. This CDR3 has 16 residues.

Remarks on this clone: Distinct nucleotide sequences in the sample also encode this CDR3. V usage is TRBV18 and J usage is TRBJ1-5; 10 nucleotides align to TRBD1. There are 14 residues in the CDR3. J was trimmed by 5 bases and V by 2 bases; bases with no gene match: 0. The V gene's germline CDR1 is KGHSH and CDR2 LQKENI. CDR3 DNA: TGTGCCAGCTCACCAGGACAGGGGGATCAGCCCCAGCATTTT. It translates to CASSPGQGDQPQHF.

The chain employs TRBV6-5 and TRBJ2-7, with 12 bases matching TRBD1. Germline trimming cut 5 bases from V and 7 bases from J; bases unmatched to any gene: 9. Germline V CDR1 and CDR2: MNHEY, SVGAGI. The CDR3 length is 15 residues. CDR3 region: CASSTRPGQGAEQYF. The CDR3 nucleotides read TGTGCCAGCAGTACAAGGCCGGGACAGGGGGCAGAGCAGTACTTC.

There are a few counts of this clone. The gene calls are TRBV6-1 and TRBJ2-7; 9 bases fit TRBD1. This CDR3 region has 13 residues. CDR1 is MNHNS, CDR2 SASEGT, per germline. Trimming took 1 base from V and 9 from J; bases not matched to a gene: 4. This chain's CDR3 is CASSEGGTGPQYF. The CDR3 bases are TGTGCCAGCAGTGAAGGGGGGACAGGGCCGCAGTACTTC.

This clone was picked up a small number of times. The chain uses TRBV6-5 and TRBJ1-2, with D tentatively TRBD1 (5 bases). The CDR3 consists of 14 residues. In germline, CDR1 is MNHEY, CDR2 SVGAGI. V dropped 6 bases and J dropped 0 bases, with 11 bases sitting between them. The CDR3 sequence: CASSLLTANYGYTF. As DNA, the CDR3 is TGTGCCAGCAGCCTCCTGACAGCTAACTATGGCTACACCTTC.

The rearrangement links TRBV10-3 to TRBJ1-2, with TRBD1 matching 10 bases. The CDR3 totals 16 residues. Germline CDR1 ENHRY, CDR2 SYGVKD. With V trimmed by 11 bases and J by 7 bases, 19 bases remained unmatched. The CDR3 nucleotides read TGTGCCTCTTCTTATTCTGGCGACAGGGGGCGGTTTGGCTACACCTTC. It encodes CASSYSGDRGRFGYTF.

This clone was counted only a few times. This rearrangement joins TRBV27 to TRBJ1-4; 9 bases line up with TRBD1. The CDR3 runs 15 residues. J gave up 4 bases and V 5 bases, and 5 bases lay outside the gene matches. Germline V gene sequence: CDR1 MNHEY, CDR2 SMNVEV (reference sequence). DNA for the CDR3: TGTGCCAGCAGTCACACGGGACAGGGTAATGAAAAACTGTTTTTT. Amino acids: CASSHTGQGNEKLFF.

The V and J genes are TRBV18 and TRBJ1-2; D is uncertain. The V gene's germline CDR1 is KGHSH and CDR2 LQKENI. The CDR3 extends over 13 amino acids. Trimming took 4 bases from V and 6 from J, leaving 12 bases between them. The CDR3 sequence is CASSRGGMNGYTF. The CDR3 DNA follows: TGTGCCAGCTCACGGGGAGGGATGAATGGCTACACCTTC.

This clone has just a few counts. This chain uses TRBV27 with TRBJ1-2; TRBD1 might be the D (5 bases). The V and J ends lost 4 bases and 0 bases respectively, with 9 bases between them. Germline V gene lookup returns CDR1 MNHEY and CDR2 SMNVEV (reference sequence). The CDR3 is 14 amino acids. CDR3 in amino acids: CASSYQGSNYGYTF. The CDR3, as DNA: TGTGCCAGCAGTTACCAGGGTTCTAACTATGGCTACACCTTC.

CDR3 amino acids: CASSQDGVQDNSPLHF. The CDR3, as DNA: TGTGCCAGCAGCCAAGATGGGGTACAGGATAATTCACCCCTCCACTTT. V usage is TRBV14 and J usage is TRBJ1-6; perhaps TRBD1 as D (5 bases). The CDR3 loop spans 16 amino acids. V was cut by 0 bases and J by 5 bases, with 11 bases left in between. Germline-derived CDR1 and CDR2 are SGHDN and FVKESK.

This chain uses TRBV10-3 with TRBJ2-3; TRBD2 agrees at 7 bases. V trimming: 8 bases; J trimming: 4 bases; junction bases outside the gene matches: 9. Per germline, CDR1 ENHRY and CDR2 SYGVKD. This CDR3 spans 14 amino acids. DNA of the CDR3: TGTGCCATCGGGGAGGGCGGGTTCGCAGATACGCAGTATTTT. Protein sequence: CAIGEGGFADTQYF.

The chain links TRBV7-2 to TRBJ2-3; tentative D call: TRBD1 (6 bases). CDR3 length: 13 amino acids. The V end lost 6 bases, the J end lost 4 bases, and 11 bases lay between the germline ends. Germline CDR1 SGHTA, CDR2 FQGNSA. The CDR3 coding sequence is TGTGCCAGCAGGGCAGGGGTCTCAGATACGCAGTATTTT. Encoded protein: CASRAGVSDTQYF.

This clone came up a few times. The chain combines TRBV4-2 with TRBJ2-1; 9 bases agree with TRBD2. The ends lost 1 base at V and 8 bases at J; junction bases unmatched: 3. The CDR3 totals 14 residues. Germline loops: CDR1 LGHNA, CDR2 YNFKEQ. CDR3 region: CASSQVLAGYEQFF. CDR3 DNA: TGTGCCAGCAGCCAAGTTCTAGCGGGATATGAGCAGTTCTTC.

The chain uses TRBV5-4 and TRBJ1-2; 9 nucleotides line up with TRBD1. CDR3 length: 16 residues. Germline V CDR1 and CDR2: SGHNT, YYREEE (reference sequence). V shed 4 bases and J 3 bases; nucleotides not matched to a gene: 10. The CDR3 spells CASSRDPGQGDYGYTF. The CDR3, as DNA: TGTGCCAGCAGCCGGGACCCGGGACAGGGAGACTATGGCTACACCTTC.

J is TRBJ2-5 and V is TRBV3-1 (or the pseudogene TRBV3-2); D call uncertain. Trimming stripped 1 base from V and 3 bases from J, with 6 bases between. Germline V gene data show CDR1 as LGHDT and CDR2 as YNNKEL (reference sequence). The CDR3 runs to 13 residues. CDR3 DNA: TGTGCCAGCAGCCAAGTGCGAGAAGAGACCCAGTACTTC. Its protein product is CASSQVREETQYF.

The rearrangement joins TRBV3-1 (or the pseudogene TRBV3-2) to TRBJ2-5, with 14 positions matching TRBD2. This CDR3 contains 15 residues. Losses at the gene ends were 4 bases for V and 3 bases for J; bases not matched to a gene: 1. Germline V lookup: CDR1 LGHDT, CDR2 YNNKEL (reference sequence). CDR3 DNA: TGTGCCAGCAGCCCGGGACTAGCGGGGGAAGAGACCCAGTACTTC. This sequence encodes CASSPGLAGEETQYF.

In DNA, the CDR3 is TGTGCCAGCAGCGCTCCGGGACTAGCGGGGACCGGGGAGCTGTTTTTT. Its translation: CASSAPGLAGTGELFF. This chain uses TRBV11-2 with TRBJ2-2, with 13 positions matching TRBD2. This CDR3 comprises 16 residues. V was clipped by 5 bases and J by 5 bases; unmatched bases: 5. CDR1 SGHAT and CDR2 FQNNGV come from the germline V gene.

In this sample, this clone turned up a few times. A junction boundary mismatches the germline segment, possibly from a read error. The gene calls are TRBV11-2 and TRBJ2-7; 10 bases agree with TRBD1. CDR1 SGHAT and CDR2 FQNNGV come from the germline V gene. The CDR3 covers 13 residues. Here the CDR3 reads CASSSPTGGKAGF. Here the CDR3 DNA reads TGTGCCAGCAGTTCCCCGACAGGGGGCAAAGCAGGCTTC.

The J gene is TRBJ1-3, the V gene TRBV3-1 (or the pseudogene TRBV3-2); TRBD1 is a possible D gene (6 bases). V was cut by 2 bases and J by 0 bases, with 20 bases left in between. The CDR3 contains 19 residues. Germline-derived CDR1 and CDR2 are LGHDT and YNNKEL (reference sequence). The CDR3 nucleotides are TGTGCCAGCAGCCAAACAAATGCCGGGGGGGCGAACTCTGGAAACACCATATATTTT. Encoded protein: CASSQTNAGGANSGNTIYF.

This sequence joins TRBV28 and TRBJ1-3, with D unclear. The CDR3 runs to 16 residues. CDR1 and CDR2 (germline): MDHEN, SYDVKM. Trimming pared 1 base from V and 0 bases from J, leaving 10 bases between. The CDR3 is CASSLSAASSGNTIYF. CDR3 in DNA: TGTGCCAGCAGTTTATCGGCGGCGAGCTCTGGAAACACCATATATTTT. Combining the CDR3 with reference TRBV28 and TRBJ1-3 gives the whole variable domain DVKVTQSSRYLVKRTGEKVFLECVQDMDHENMFWYRQDPGLGLRLIYFSYDVKMKEKGDIPEGYSVSREKKERFSLILESASTNQTSMYLCASSLSAASSGNTIYFGEGSWLTVV.

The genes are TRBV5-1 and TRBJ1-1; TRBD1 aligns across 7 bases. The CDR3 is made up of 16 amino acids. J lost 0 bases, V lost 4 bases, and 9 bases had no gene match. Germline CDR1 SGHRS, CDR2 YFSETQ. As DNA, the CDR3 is TGCGCCAGCAGCAGTCACAGGGGCTCCATGAACACTGAAGCTTTCTTT. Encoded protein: CASSSHRGSMNTEAFF.

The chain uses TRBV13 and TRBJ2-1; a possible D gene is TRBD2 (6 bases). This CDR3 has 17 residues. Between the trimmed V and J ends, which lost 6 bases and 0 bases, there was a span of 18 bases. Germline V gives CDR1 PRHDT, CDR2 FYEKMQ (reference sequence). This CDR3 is CASSLNLGGSSYNEQFF. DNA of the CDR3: TGTGCCAGCAGTTTAAACCTCGGGGGAAGCTCCTACAATGAGCAGTTCTTC.

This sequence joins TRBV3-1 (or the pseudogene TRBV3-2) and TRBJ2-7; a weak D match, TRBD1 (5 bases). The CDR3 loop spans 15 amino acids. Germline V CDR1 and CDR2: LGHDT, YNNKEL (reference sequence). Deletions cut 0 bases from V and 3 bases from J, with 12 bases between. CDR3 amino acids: CASSQEGAVRYEQYF. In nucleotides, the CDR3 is TGTGCCAGCAGCCAAGAAGGGGCAGTCCGCTACGAGCAGTACTTC.

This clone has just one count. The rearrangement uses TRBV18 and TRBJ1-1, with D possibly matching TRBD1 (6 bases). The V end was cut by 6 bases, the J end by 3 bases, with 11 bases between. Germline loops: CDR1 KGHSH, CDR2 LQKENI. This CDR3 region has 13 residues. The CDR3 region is CASSDSGDTEAFF. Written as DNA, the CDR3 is TGTGCCAGCTCGGACAGCGGGGACACTGAAGCTTTCTTT.

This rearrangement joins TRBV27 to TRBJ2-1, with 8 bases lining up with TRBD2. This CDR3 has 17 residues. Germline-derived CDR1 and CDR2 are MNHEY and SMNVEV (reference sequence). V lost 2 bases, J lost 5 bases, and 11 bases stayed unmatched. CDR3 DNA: TGTGCCAGCAGTTTACCTGCCCCGGGAGGGCCCAACAATGAGCAGTTCTTC. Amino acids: CASSLPAPGGPNNEQFF.

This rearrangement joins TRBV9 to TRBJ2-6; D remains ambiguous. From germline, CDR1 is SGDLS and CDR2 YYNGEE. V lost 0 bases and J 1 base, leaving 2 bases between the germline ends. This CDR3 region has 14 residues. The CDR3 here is CASSVVSGANVLTF. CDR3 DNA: TGTGCCAGCAGCGTAGTATCTGGGGCCAACGTCCTGACTTTC.

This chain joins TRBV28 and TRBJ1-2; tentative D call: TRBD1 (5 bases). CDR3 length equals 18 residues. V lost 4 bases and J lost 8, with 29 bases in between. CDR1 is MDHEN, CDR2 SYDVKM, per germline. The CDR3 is CASSSTRVQGGLLYGYTF. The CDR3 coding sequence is TGTGCCAGCAGTTCTACCAGGGTGCAGGGAGGTCTTCTATACGGCTACACCTTC.

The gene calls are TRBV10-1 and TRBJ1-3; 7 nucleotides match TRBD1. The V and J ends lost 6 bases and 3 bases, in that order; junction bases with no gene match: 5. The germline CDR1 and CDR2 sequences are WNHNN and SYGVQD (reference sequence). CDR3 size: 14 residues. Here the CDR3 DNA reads TGCGCCAGCAGCTACAGGGGAGGTGGAAACACCATATATTTT. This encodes CASSYRGGGNTIYF.

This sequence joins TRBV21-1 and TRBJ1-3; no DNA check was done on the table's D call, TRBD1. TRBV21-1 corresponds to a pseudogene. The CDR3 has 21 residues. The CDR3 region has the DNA TGTGCCAGCAGCAATGGGGCCGGACAGGGGGCGGTTGATCGATCTGGAAACACCATATATTTT. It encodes CASSNGAGQGAVDRSGNTIYF.